The 22 T cell receptor beta chains given below trace back to one sample, sequenced in a study of beta chain features in type 1 diabetes. Expressed TCRB transcripts were sequenced after all isolated RNA was converted to cDNA. The assay was immunoSEQ multiplex PCR, and TCRdb's table has in-frame clones only and misses some. The sample contains 970,000 or so clones, 15% to 20% of which appear only once. Sample: naive CD4+ T cells from blood. These receptors were taken from a woman aged 18-29 years in good health.

V is TRBV7-9 and J is TRBJ2-7, with D possibly being TRBD1 (5 bases). Germline V CDR1 and CDR2: SEHNR, FQNEAQ (reference sequence). V dropped 2 bases and J dropped 0 bases, with 5 bases sitting between them. This CDR3 contains 13 residues. CDR3 residues: CASSLRGSYEQYF. The DNA of the CDR3 is TGTGCCAGCAGCTTAAGGGGCTCCTACGAGCAGTACTTC.

Here the CDR3 reads CASSPLVTGGTEAFF. CDR3 nucleotide sequence: TGTGCCAGCTCACCACTAGTGACAGGGGGCACTGAAGCTTTCTTT. The chain joins TRBV18 to TRBJ1-1; 9 bases are a match to TRBD1. The CDR3 length is 15 residues. Germline assignment: CDR1 KGHSH and CDR2 LQKENI. J lost 4 bases, V lost 1 base, and 4 bases had no gene match.

This clone was seen more than once but under ten times. The rearrangement links TRBV4-2 to TRBJ1-2; D ambiguous. Germline V gene lookup returns CDR1 LGHNA and CDR2 YNFKEQ. Trimming removed 1 base from V and 5 bases from J, with 8 bases in between. The CDR3 sequence is 13 residues long. The CDR3 is CASSQADTYGYTF. The CDR3 nucleotides read TGTGCCAGCAGCCAAGCTGACACATATGGCTACACCTTC.

This clone turned up a few times. This sequence joins TRBV28 and TRBJ2-5, with TRBD2 identical over 9 bases. V lost 2 bases and J lost 1; bases outside the gene matches: 2. The CDR3 spans 15 residues. Germline V gene lookup returns CDR1 MDHEN and CDR2 SYDVKM. This chain's CDR3 is CASSLLAGTQETQYF. The CDR3 region has the DNA TGTGCCAGCAGTTTACTAGCGGGAACCCAAGAGACCCAGTACTTC.

This clone has a handful of counts. The chain combines TRBV7-8 with TRBJ2-7; TRBD1 is a possible D gene (6 bases). The CDR3 consists of 14 residues. V was cut by 3 bases and J by 3 bases, with 12 bases left in between. Per germline, CDR1 SGHVS and CDR2 FQNEAQ. The CDR3 bases are TGTGCCAGCAGCTTGTACAGGGACGGCTACGAGCAGTACTTC. Encoded protein: CASSLYRDGYEQYF.

The chain uses TRBV28 and TRBJ1-5; 8 nucleotides align to TRBD1. The CDR3 totals 18 residues. Losses at the gene ends were 7 bases for V and 4 bases for J; bases not matched to a gene: 18. The germline gives CDR1 MDHEN, CDR2 SYDVKM. The CDR3 coding sequence is TGTGCCAGCAAAAGGACAGGGACTCTCCCTCTTACTAATCAGCCCCAGCATTTT. Protein sequence: CASKRTGTLPLTNQPQHF.

This chain joins TRBV25-1 and TRBJ2-2, with a possible D match to TRBD1 (6 bases). Per the germline V gene, CDR1 is MGHDK and CDR2 is SYGVNS. V was clipped by 3 bases and J by 2 bases, with 13 bases between them. The CDR3 runs 16 residues. The DNA for the CDR3 is TGTGCCAGCAGTGAGTCACCGGGACACAACACCGGGGAGCTGTTTTTT. Amino acid sequence: CASSESPGHNTGELFF.

This clone was detected only a few times. V gene TRBV14 combines with J gene TRBJ2-2, with 8 bases identical to TRBD1. V dropped 3 bases and J dropped 2; count of bases not matched to a gene: 2. Germline V gene lookup returns CDR1 SGHDN and CDR2 FVKESK. The CDR3 contains 15 residues. This CDR3 is CASSHRGQNTGELFF. The CDR3 DNA reads as TGTGCCAGCAGCCACAGGGGGCAAAACACCGGGGAGCTGTTTTTT.

This clone occurred a few times. This chain joins TRBV5-1 and TRBJ1-1; weak D call: TRBD1 (6 bases). Germline CDR1 and CDR2: SGHRS and YFSETQ. This CDR3 has 16 amino acids. Trimming shortened V by 0 bases and J by 1 base, and 13 bases separated the two germline ends. The CDR3 loop reads CASSLVWGRRNTEAFF. DNA for the CDR3: TGCGCCAGCAGCTTGGTGTGGGGGCGAAGGAACACTGAAGCTTTCTTT.

For this clone: In the same sample, other DNA sequences code for this CDR3. V usage is TRBV1 and J usage is TRBJ2-6; TRBD2 is the table's D call and was not checked against the DNA. TRBV1 is given as a pseudogene. The CDR3 covers 23 residues. CDR3 bases: TGCACCAGCAGCCAATCCACGTGGGGTGACGCGGGGGCCAAGAACTCTGGGGCCAACGTCCTGACTTTC. This sequence encodes CTSSQSTWGDAGAKNSGANVLTF.

This chain connects TRBV5-6 to TRBJ2-5; weak D call: TRBD1 (6 bases). Trimming pared 0 bases from V and 1 base from J, leaving 10 bases between. Germline V gives CDR1 SGHDT, CDR2 YYEEEE. This CDR3 comprises 15 residues. Written as DNA, the CDR3 is TGTGCCAGCAGCTTGGTCAGGGGTCTCCAAGAGACCCAGTACTTC. It codes for CASSLVRGLQETQYF.

The rearrangement uses TRBV7-9 and TRBJ2-4; D not resolved. Trimming pared 0 bases from V and 2 bases from J, leaving 14 bases between. Germline CDR1 and CDR2: SEHNR and FQNEAQ (reference sequence). There are 17 residues in the CDR3. CDR3 nucleotides: TGTGCCAGCAGCTTAGCGCTTGAGGCCCCCCCCAAAAACATTCAGTACTTC. Protein product: CASSLALEAPPKNIQYF.

A few counts support this clone. V gene TRBV27 combines with J gene TRBJ1-2; 7 bases agree with TRBD1. The trim removed 6 bases at V and 2 bases at J, leaving 12 bases unmatched. There are 16 residues in the CDR3. Germline CDR1 is MNHEY and CDR2 is SMNVEV (reference sequence). The CDR3 coding sequence is TGTGCCAGCAGGACTCTTACCGAGGGACAGAACTATGGCTACACCTTC. Its translation: CASRTLTEGQNYGYTF.

The chain joins TRBV9 to TRBJ2-1; 10 nucleotides line up with TRBD2. Germline CDR1 and CDR2: SGDLS and YYNGEE. The junction had 3 bases not matched to a gene; V was cut back by 3 bases and J by 3 bases. CDR3 length: 15 amino acids. CDR3 in DNA: TGTGCCAGCAGCGAAAGGACTAGCGGCTACAATGAGCAGTTCTTC. It translates to CASSERTSGYNEQFF. Complete variable domain (other parts from reference TRBV9 and TRBJ2-1): DSGVTQTPKHLITATGQRVTLRCSPRSGDLSVYWYQQSLDQGLQFLIQYYNGEERAKGNILERFSAQQFPDLHSELNLSSLELGDSALYFCASSERTSGYNEQFFGPGTRLTVL.

The rearrangement uses TRBV7-2 and TRBJ2-5; D is possibly TRBD1 (6 bases). CDR3 length: 13 residues. Germline-derived CDR1 and CDR2 are SGHTA and FQGNSA. The V end lost 4 bases, the J end lost 5 bases, and 11 bases lay between the germline ends. The CDR3 reads CASSYQGWETQYF. CDR3 coding DNA: TGTGCCAGCAGCTATCAGGGGTGGGAGACCCAGTACTTC.

This clone was found a few times. The J gene is TRBJ2-5, the V gene TRBV7-2, with D possibly matching TRBD2 (5 bases). The V end was cut by 3 bases, the J end by 7 bases, with 9 bases between. The CDR3 totals 12 residues. Per germline, CDR1 SGHTA and CDR2 FQGNSA. DNA for the CDR3: TGTGCCAGCAGCTTCGGGGTCAGGACCCAGTACTTC. Translation gives CASSFGVRTQYF.

This clone has only a few counts. The rearrangement joins TRBV4-2 to TRBJ2-3; TRBD1 matches 10 bases. Per germline, CDR1 LGHNA and CDR2 YNFKEQ. V lost 1 base to trimming and J lost 1 base; unmatched junction nucleotides: 8. The CDR3 covers 18 residues. The CDR3 nucleotides are TGTGCCAGCAGCCAAGGTCTGGGACAGGGGACACGCACAGATACGCAGTATTTT. Translated: CASSQGLGQGTRTDTQYF.

This clone turned up a few times. The chain carries TRBV5-1 and TRBJ2-4; tentative D call: TRBD2 (5 bases). V lost 4 bases to trimming and J lost 1 base, with 24 bases between them. Germline values: CDR1 SGHRS, CDR2 YFSETQ. The CDR3 is 19 residues long. The DNA for the CDR3 is TGCGCCAGCAGCCTGCGGGCGCCCGGGATCCTGGGGGCCAAAAACATTCAGTACTTC. Translation: CASSLRAPGILGAKNIQYF.

At least ten counts were recorded for this clone. The chain carries TRBV23-1 and TRBJ1-5; D remains ambiguous. TRBV23-1 has ORF status, its function being uncertain. V lost 7 bases to trimming and J lost 3 bases, with 13 bases between them. The CDR3 has 14 amino acids. As DNA, the CDR3 is TGCGCCAGCACCACCCGACCCTTCAATCAGCCCCAGCATTTT. This translates into CASTTRPFNQPQHF.

This chain links TRBV28 with TRBJ2-1; perhaps TRBD2 as D (5 bases). V lost 7 bases and J lost 2, with 18 bases in between. The germline V gene has CDR1 MDHEN and CDR2 SYDVKM. This CDR3 region has 16 residues. The CDR3 DNA reads as TGTGCCAGCAACTCCCTATTAGCGAAAACCTACAATGAGCAGTTCTTC. Translated: CASNSLLAKTYNEQFF.

A few counts support this clone. This chain joins TRBV28 and TRBJ2-7; either TRBD1 or TRBD2 may fit D (5 bases each). V dropped 5 bases and J dropped 3 bases, with 11 bases sitting between them. The CDR3 contains 13 residues. Germline CDR1 reads MDHEN; CDR2 reads SYDVKM. The CDR3 region is CASSMGRYYEQYF. DNA for the CDR3: TGTGCCAGCAGTATGGGACGTTACTACGAGCAGTACTTC.

This clone was recorded a few times. This chain links TRBV29-1 with TRBJ2-7; a weak D match, TRBD1 (5 bases). CDR1 is SQVTM and CDR2 is ANQGSEA in the germline V gene. The CDR3 length is 13 residues. V lost 7 bases, J lost 2 bases, and 15 bases lay in between. This chain's CDR3 is CSARARLTYEQYF. CDR3 bases: TGCAGCGCCAGGGCTAGGCTTACCTACGAGCAGTACTTC.